This T cell receptor beta chain was sequenced during a study of blood T cell repertoires in COVID-19. Across the whole study: Samples taken during acute and convalescent COVID-19 were collected in the United States, Italy and Spain.

From germline, CDR1 is SGHTA and CDR2 FQGNSA. Trimming shortened V by 0 bases and J by 2 bases, and 10 bases separated the two germline ends. This CDR3 contains 15 residues. Using immunoSEQ multiplex PCR, the repertoire was profiled, and TCRdb retains in-frame clones only, with some absent. The table shows hundreds of thousands of clones, with about 86% occurring only once. Sequencing input: PBMCs or T cells enriched from blood (not recorded which). The chain couples TRBV7-2 to TRBJ2-5; D not certain. This TCR came from a woman aged 40-49 years with acute COVID-19. In DNA form, the CDR3 reads TGTGCCAGCAGCTTAGCTTTTCACGGGCAAGAGACCCAGTACTTC. Amino acid sequence: CASSLAFHGQETQYF.